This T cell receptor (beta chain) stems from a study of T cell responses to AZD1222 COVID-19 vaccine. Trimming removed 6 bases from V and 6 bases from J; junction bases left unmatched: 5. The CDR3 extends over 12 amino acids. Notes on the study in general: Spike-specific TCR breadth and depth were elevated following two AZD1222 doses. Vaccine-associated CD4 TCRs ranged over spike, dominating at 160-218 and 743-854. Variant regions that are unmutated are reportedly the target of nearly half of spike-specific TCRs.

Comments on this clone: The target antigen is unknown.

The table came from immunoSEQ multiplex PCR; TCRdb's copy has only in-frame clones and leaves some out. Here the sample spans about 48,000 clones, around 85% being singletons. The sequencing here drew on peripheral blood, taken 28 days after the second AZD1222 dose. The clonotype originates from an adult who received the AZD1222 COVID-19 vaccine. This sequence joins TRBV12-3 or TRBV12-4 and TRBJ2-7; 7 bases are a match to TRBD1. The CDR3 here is CASSRTGVEQYF. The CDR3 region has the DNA TGTGCCAGCAGCCGAACAGGGGTCGAGCAGTACTTC.